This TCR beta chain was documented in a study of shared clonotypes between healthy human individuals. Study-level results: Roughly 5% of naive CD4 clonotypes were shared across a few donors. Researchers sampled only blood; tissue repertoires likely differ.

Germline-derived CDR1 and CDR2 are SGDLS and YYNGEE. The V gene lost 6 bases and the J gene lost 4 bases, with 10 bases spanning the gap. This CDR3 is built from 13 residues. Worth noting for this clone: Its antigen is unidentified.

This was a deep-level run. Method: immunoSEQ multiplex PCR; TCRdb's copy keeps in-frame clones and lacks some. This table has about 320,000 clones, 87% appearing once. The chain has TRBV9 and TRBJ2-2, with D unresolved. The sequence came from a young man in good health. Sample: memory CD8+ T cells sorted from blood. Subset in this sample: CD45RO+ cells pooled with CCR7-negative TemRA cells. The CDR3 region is CASTGVGTGELFF. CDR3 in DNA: TGTGCCAGCACCGGTGTGGGCACCGGGGAGCTGTTTTTT. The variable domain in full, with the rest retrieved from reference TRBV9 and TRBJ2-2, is DSGVTQTPKHLITATGQRVTLRCSPRSGDLSVYWYQQSLDQGLQFLIQYYNGEERAKGNILERFSAQQFPDLHSELNLSSLELGDSALYFCASTGVGTGELFFGEGSRLTVL.